These 8 T cell receptor beta chains were sequenced from one sample in a study of CD4 T cells in relation to SARS-CoV-2 and coronaviruses. The method was immunoSEQ multiplex PCR; TCRdb's version includes in-frame clones alone and lacks a portion of them. The data show about 38,000 clones, roughly 73% seen once. The antigens these receptors bind are not known. The sample comprised memory CD4+ T cells from PBMCs, cultured in vitro. The receptors here all came from an adult with COVID-19.

The chain combines TRBV29-1 with TRBJ1-2; 8 nucleotides match TRBD1. Germline V CDR1 and CDR2: SQVTM, ANQGSEA. The ends lost 5 bases at V and 7 bases at J; junction bases unmatched: 12. The CDR3 length is 14 residues. CDR3 protein: CSVMVPGQVFGYTF. The DNA of the CDR3 is TGCAGCGTTATGGTCCCGGGACAGGTGTTTGGCTACACCTTC.

The rearrangement links TRBV4-3 to TRBJ2-7; 11 nucleotides line up with TRBD2. J was trimmed by 5 bases and V by 5 bases; bases with no gene match: 8. CDR1 LGHNA and CDR2 YSLEER come from the germline V gene. This CDR3 spans 15 amino acids. In DNA form, the CDR3 reads TGCGCCAGCAGCAACTTACTAGCGGGAGTTGACGAGCAGTACTTC. It encodes CASSNLLAGVDEQYF.

The sample holds a few counts of this clone. The J gene is TRBJ1-1, the V gene TRBV7-9; D is uncertain. Germline CDR1 reads SEHNR; CDR2 reads FQNEAQ (reference sequence). The germline V and J ends were trimmed by 5 bases and 5 bases, with 12 bases remaining between them. This CDR3 has 13 amino acids. CDR3 residues: CASSPSAVTEAFF. In DNA form, the CDR3 reads TGTGCCAGCAGCCCCAGTGCCGTGACTGAAGCTTTCTTT.

A word on this clone: Other DNA sequences within the sample encode an identical CDR3. The rearrangement uses TRBV7-2 and TRBJ2-5; D call uncertain. Germline V lookup: CDR1 SGHTA, CDR2 FQGNSA. V dropped 2 bases and J dropped 4 bases, with 2 bases sitting between them. The CDR3 loop spans 11 amino acids. CDR3: CASSLSETQYF. For the CDR3, the DNA is TGTGCCAGCAGCTTATCAGAGACCCAGTACTTC.

This chain links TRBV3-1 (or the pseudogene TRBV3-2) with TRBJ2-3, with D possibly being TRBD1 (6 bases). Germline CDR1 LGHDT, CDR2 YNNKEL (reference sequence). The V and J ends lost 1 base and 9 bases respectively, with 17 bases between them. This CDR3 is 15 amino acids long. The CDR3 nucleotides read TGTGCCAGCAGCCAAGGAGTGGTAGGGGACAAAACGCAGTATTTT. Its translation is CASSQGVVGDKTQYF.

Only one count was recorded for this clone. The chain employs TRBV7-9 and TRBJ2-6; 7 bases are a match to TRBD1. V lost 0 bases, J lost 0 bases, and 5 bases stayed unmatched. CDR1 is SEHNR, CDR2 FQNEAQ, per germline (reference sequence). This CDR3 has 18 residues. Written as DNA, the CDR3 is TGTGCCAGCAGCTTAGCGCTCGGGACAGACTCTGGGGCCAACGTCCTGACTTTC. Translation: CASSLALGTDSGANVLTF.

V usage is TRBV28 and J usage is TRBJ1-1; a weak D match, TRBD1 (6 bases). There are 12 residues in the CDR3. Deletions cut 2 bases from V and 11 bases from J, with 12 bases between. Germline V gives CDR1 MDHEN, CDR2 SYDVKM. The CDR3 nucleotides are TGTGCCAGCAGTTTACCGGGACAAAGGGCTTTCTTT. Translation gives CASSLPGQRAFF.

This clone was seen just once. This sequence joins TRBV20-1 and TRBJ2-3; 11 nucleotides agree with TRBD2. Germline CDR1 DFQATT, CDR2 SNEGSKA (reference sequence). This CDR3 contains 15 residues. The ends lost 3 bases at V and 6 bases at J; junction bases unmatched: 8. The CDR3 DNA sequence: TGCAGTGCTAGTGATAGCGGGAGGGCAAGGGATACGCAGTATTTT. Its protein is CSASDSGRARDTQYF.